The present T cell receptor beta chain was sequenced within a study of shared clonotypes between healthy human individuals. In replicate PCRs of unsorted PBMC, 300 ng DNA, roughly 31,000 T cell genomes, was used. The data were produced by immunoSEQ multiplex PCR, yet TCRdb's version contains in-frame clones alone and is incomplete. The data contain roughly 500,000 clones, 76% of them singletons. The CDR3 covers 13 residues. CDR1 and CDR2 (germline): SGHDN, FVKESK. V dropped 1 base and J dropped 4 bases, with 7 bases sitting between them. Sequenced material: PBMCs. This clonotype originated in a woman aged 40 to 50 in good health. Some clones in this sample may be carry-over from other donors' samples. The V call is TRBV14, the J call TRBJ1-1; the D is unclear. CDR3 in amino acids: CASSQGAVTEAFF. As DNA, the CDR3 is TGTGCCAGCAGCCAAGGTGCTGTCACTGAAGCTTTCTTT.